The text below deals with one T cell receptor (beta chain). Its antigen is as yet unknown. The CDR3 length is 12 residues. The V end was cut by 6 bases, the J end by 10 bases, with 10 bases between. Germline V lookup: CDR1 KGHSH, CDR2 LQKENI. This entry belongs to a study of cytomegalovirus exposure and HLA in healthy donors. Study summary: A preliminary data release comprised roughly 85 million unique TCRs obtained from HLA-typed donors. Overall study results and limits: Researchers counted over 150 TCR beta chains as cytomegalovirus-associated.

PCR used 60 Vbeta primers and 13 Jbeta primers. Profiling relied on immunoSEQ multiplex PCR, and the TCRdb table lists in-frame clones only, not all of them. This sample carries roughly 110,000 clones, about three quarters of them seen once, and the ten largest clones take 7.8%. This sequence originates from a man aged 25-45 years in good health and CMV-seronegative. The sequenced material came from PBMCs. The chain has TRBV18 and TRBJ1-6; the D gene is possibly TRBD1 (5 bases). This CDR3 reads CASSSAGSPLHF. The CDR3 nucleotides read TGTGCCAGCTCGTCGGCAGGGTCACCCCTCCACTTT.